This T cell receptor (beta chain) was documented in a study of blood T cell repertoires in COVID-19. In the authors' methods: Researchers report that nucleated cell counts were estimated from reference gene primer amplification. Data came from immunoSEQ multiplex PCR; TCRdb stores just in-frame clones and leaves some out. That table supplies the V and J calls and clone size; D and trimming were determined from the DNA. In the table there are about 210,000 clones, roughly nine tenths of which are singletons. The length of the CDR3 is 14 residues. V gave up 5 bases and J gave up 8 bases, with 16 bases separating them. Germline V CDR1 and CDR2: MDHEN, SYDVKM.

The TCR originated in a woman in her 70s with acute or convalescent COVID-19. The sequencing input was peripheral blood. The V gene is TRBV28, the J gene TRBJ2-4, with D possibly TRBD1 on 6 matching bases. The CDR3 region has the DNA TGTGCCAGCAGTACTCCTGGCAGGGGTGACATTCAGTACTTC. The encoded protein is CASSTPGRGDIQYF.